This paragraph reports one T cell receptor beta chain. The antigen is unknown. This entry comes from a study of cytomegalovirus exposure and HLA in healthy donors. Study-wide results and caveats: Confirmation in vitro established that a few CMV-associated chains were specific for CMV antigens.

The germline V and J ends were trimmed by 4 bases and 14 bases, with 32 bases remaining between them. The CDR3 has 17 amino acids. Germline V lookup: CDR1 LNHDA, CDR2 SQIVND (reference sequence). The PCR employed 60 Vbeta primers together with 13 Jbeta primers. TCRdb's copy holds only in-frame clones and misses some; the assay was immunoSEQ multiplex PCR. The sample has about 94,000 clones, more than 70% seen once. V is TRBV19 and J is TRBJ1-1; no definite D call. The clonotype was recovered from a man younger than 40 in good health and CMV-seronegative. Sequenced input: PBMCs. CDR3 nucleotides: TGTGCCAGTAGTAGTGAAATAGAGTTGGCCAGACTGGAAAGGAGCTTCTTT. Amino acids: CASSSEIELARLERSFF. Full variable domain (rest looked up from reference TRBV19 and TRBJ1-1): DGGITQSPKYLFRKEGQNVTLSCEQNLNHDAMYWYRQDPGQGLRLIYYSQIVNDFQKGDIAEGYSVSREKKESFPLTVTSAQKNPTAFYLCASSSEIELARLERSFFGQGTRLTVV.